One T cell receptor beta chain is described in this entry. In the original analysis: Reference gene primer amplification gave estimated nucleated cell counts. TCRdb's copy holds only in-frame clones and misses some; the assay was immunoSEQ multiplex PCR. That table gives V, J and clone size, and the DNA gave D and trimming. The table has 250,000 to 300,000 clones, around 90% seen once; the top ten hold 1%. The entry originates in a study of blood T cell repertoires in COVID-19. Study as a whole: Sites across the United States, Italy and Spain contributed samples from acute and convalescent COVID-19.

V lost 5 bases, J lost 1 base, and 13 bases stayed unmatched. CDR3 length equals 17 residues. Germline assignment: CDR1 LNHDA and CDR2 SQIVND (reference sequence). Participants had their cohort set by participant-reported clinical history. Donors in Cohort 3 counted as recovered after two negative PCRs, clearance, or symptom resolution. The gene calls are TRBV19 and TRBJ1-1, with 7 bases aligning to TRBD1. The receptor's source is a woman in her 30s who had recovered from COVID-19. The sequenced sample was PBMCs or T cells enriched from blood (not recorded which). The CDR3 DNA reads TGTGCCAGTAGTCCCTACCCCCTGACAGGGAAGAACACTGAAGCTTTCTTT. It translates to CASSPYPLTGKNTEAFF.